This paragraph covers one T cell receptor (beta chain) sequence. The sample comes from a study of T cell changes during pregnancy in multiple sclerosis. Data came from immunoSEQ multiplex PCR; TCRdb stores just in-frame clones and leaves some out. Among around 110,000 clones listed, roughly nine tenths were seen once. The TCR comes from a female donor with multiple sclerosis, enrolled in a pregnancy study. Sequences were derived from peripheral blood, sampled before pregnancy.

Here the CDR3 reads CASSPTSGGKYEQYF. For the CDR3, the DNA is TGTGCCAGCAGCCCTACTAGCGGGGGTAAATACGAGCAGTACTTC. V is TRBV7-9 and J is TRBJ2-5; TRBD2 aligns across 11 bases. Near its end, the DNA agrees better with TRBJ2-7, so the J call may be wrong. This CDR3 contains 15 residues. The V gene's germline CDR1 is SEHNR and CDR2 FQNEAQ (reference sequence).